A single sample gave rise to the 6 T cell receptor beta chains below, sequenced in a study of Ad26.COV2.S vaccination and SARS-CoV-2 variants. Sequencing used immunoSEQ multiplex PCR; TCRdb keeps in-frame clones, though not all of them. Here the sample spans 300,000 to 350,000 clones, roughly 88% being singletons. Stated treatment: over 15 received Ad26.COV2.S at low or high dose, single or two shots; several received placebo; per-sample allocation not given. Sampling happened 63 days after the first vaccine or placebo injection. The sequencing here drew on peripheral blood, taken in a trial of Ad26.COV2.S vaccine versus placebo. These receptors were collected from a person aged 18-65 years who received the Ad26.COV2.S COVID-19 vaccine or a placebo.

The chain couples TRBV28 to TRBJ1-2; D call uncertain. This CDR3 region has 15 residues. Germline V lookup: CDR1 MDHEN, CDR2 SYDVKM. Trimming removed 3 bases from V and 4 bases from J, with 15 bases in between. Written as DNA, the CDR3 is TGTGCCAGCAGTTTTTTGGGATTTGGGAGCTATGGCTACACCTTC. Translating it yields CASSFLGFGSYGYTF.

CDR3 residues: CASSFTGSEAFF. The CDR3 bases are TGTGCCAGCAGTTTTACAGGGTCGGAAGCTTTCTTT. The genes are TRBV27 and TRBJ1-1, with a tentative D call TRBD1 (6 bases). The germline V gene encodes CDR1 MNHEY and CDR2 SMNVEV (reference sequence). The CDR3 contains 12 residues. The V gene lost 3 bases and the J gene lost 8 bases, with 10 bases spanning the gap.

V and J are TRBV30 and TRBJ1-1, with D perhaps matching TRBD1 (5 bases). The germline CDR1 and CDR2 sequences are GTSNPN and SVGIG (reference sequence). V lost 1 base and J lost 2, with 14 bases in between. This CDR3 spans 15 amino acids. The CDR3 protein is CAWSGPGRINTEAFF. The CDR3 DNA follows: TGTGCCTGGAGTGGACCGGGACGGATAAACACTGAAGCTTTCTTT.

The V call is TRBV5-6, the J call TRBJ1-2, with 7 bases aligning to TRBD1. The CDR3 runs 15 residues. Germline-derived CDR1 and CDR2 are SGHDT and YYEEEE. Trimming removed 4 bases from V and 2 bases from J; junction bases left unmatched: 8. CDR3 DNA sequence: TGTGCCAGCAGCGATACAGGGGCGCAAAACTATGGCTACACCTTC. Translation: CASSDTGAQNYGYTF.

The CDR3 is CASSFPGNTEAFF. Written as DNA, the CDR3 is TGCGCCAGCAGCTTCCCGGGGAACACTGAAGCTTTCTTT. V and J are TRBV5-1 and TRBJ1-1; unclear D gene. V dropped 2 bases and J dropped 1 base, with 6 bases sitting between them. Per germline, CDR1 SGHRS and CDR2 YFSETQ. The CDR3 is 13 residues long. Full variable domain (rest looked up from reference TRBV5-1 and TRBJ1-1): KAGVTQTPRYLIKTRGQQVTLSCSPISGHRSVSWYQQTPGQGLQFLFEYFSETQRNKGNFPGRFSGRQFSNSRSEMNVSTLELGDSALYLCASSFPGNTEAFFGQGTRLTVV.

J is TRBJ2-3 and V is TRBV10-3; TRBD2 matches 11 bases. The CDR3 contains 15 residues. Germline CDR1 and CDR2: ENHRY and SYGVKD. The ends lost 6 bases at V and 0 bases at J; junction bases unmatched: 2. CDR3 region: CAISRLAGSTDTQYF. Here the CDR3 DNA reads TGTGCCATCAGCCGACTAGCGGGGAGCACAGATACGCAGTATTTT.